The 6 T cell receptor beta chains below come from one sample, sequenced in a study of CD8 T cells in ankylosing spondylitis. TCRdb called the 5' RACE reads again in MiXCR, with one record for every CDR3 protein. The sample lists about 280,000 distinct CDR3 sequences, around 20% occurring once. Sample: blood, either unsorted or a sorted T cell fraction (not recorded which). The receptors shown here come from a male donor with ankylosing spondylitis or in good health (not recorded which).

The table lists this clonotype with a few counts. The CDR3 DNA follows: TGCAGTGCCGAGGGCACAGATACGCAGTATTTT. As protein: CSAEGTDTQYF. The rearrangement joins TRBV20-1 to TRBJ2-3; the D is unclear. Trimming left V 6 bases short and J 1 base short, with 5 bases between. In germline, CDR1 is DFQATT, CDR2 SNEGSKA (reference sequence). CDR3 length: 11 residues.

The chain combines TRBV5-5 with TRBJ2-5; tentatively, D is TRBD1 (6 bases). Between the trimmed V and J ends, which lost 2 bases and 3 bases, there was a span of 17 bases. Germline V gene sequence: CDR1 SGHKS, CDR2 YYEKEE (reference sequence). The CDR3 covers 16 residues. CDR3 protein: CASSFVLTGTKETQYF. The CDR3 nucleotides read TGTGCCAGCAGCTTTGTCTTAACCGGGACAAAAGAGACCCAGTACTTC.

The rearrangement joins TRBV10-3 to TRBJ2-3; the D gene could be TRBD1 or TRBD2 (6 bases each). Trimming left V 4 bases short and J 8 bases short, with 19 bases between. Germline CDR1 is ENHRY and CDR2 is SYGVKD. The CDR3 consists of 15 residues. The CDR3 is CAISGRGQGAATQYF. The CDR3 bases are TGTGCCATCAGTGGCCGGGGGCAGGGAGCAGCTACGCAGTATTTT.

V is TRBV2 and J is TRBJ2-5, with 10 bases aligning to TRBD2. With V trimmed by 5 bases and J by 6 bases, 3 bases remained unmatched. This CDR3 spans 13 amino acids. From germline, CDR1 is SNHLY and CDR2 FYNNEI. CDR3 DNA: TGTGCCAGCAGTCCGGGACTAGCGAAGACCCAGTACTTC. This gives the protein CASSPGLAKTQYF.

This chain connects TRBV12-3 or TRBV12-4 to TRBJ2-1; 7 bases match TRBD2. This CDR3 spans 15 amino acids. Trimming at V came to 4 bases and at J to 5 bases, leaving 8 bases not matched to a gene. This chain's CDR3 is CASSWLAGADNEQFF. The CDR3 DNA sequence: TGTGCCAGCAGTTGGCTGGCGGGAGCGGACAATGAGCAGTTCTTC.

This clonotype has only one observation. V usage is TRBV12-3 or TRBV12-4 and J usage is TRBJ2-3; TRBD2 matches 8 bases. V was clipped by 1 base and J by 3 bases; unmatched bases: 6. The CDR3 spans 16 residues. CDR3 protein: CASSLGMLAGTDTQYF. In DNA form, the CDR3 reads TGTGCCAGCAGTTTAGGGATGCTAGCGGGTACAGATACGCAGTATTTT.